The clone carrying this T cell receptor (beta chain) was observed a few times. The antigen is undetermined. These data come from a study of cytomegalovirus exposure and HLA in healthy donors. Looking at the study overall: The study placed 80% to 85% of its 398 genotyped donors in the Caucasian-associated ancestry cluster.

The PCR used 60 Vbeta and 13 Jbeta primers. Libraries were prepared by immunoSEQ multiplex PCR; TCRdb keeps only in-frame clonotypes and omits some of them. The profile shows about 140,000 clones, around four fifths of them singletons. Germline V CDR1 and CDR2: MNHEY, SVGAGI. This CDR3 has 16 residues. The ends lost 2 bases at V and 0 bases at J; junction bases unmatched: 4. These donors counted as nominally healthy when sampled, but unrecorded immune exposures were likely. Regarding the study as a whole: Later on, an analysis showed TCR association rates differing by HLA locus, with DRB1 the most and HLA-C the fewest.

The sample comprised PBMCs. The gene calls are TRBV6-5 and TRBJ1-3; 7 positions match TRBD1. This receptor was identified in a male donor in good health and CMV-seropositive. The chain's CDR3 is CASSYTTGLSGNTIYF. In DNA form, the CDR3 reads TGTGCCAGCAGTTACACGACAGGGCTCTCTGGAAACACCATATATTTT.